A single T cell receptor beta chain is shown here with its context. The germline V and J ends were trimmed by 0 bases and 5 bases, with 17 bases remaining between them. Per the germline V gene, CDR1 is SGHRS and CDR2 is YFSETQ. This CDR3 spans 16 amino acids. This record belongs to a study of blood T cell repertoires in COVID-19. Study at large: Acute-phase and convalescent COVID-19 samples originated in the United States, Italy and Spain.

Repertoires were generated with immunoSEQ multiplex PCR, while TCRdb's copy carries only in-frame clones and drops some. The sample comprises about 41,000 clones, around four fifths of which are singletons, and just under 45% rests with the top ten. Sequencing was carried out using peripheral blood. The chain recombines TRBV5-1 with TRBJ2-5; perhaps TRBD2 as D (5 bases). This clonotype originated in a woman older than 75 with active or convalescent COVID-19. CDR3 coding DNA: TGCGCCAGCAGCTTGGCCGGACGGGGTCCATCGGAGACCCAGTACTTC. This encodes CASSLAGRGPSETQYF.